This TCR beta chain comes out of a study of blood T cell repertoires in COVID-19. Background on the study: There were acute and convalescent COVID-19 samples, and they came from the United States, Italy and Spain. T cells, B-cell-depleted T cells, or PBMCs provided the cDNA or gDNA that served as material.

Authors' processing steps: The authors estimated nucleated cell counts from reference gene primer amplification. Only in-frame clones appear in the TCRdb table, and some are missing; sequencing was by immunoSEQ multiplex PCR. That table supplies the V and J calls and clone size; D and trimming were determined from the DNA. This sample yields around 210,000 clones, of which 89% are seen a single time; roughly 8.8% belongs to the top ten. Clinical histories supplied by participants themselves formed the basis of cohort assignment. The CDR3 spans 14 residues. Germline CDR1 and CDR2: SGHKS and YYEKEE (reference sequence). The V end lost 2 bases, the J end lost 4 bases, and 12 bases lay between the germline ends.

Sequencing was performed on PBMCs or T cells enriched from blood (not recorded which). The chain employs TRBV5-5 and TRBJ1-2, with D possibly TRBD1 on 5 matching bases. The receptor comes from a woman younger than 35 who had recovered from COVID-19. The CDR3 loop reads CASSLPGGSYGYTF. The DNA of the CDR3 is TGTGCCAGCAGCTTACCTGGGGGGAGCTATGGCTACACCTTC.